A selection of T cell receptor beta chains follows, all from one sample in a study of shared clonotypes between healthy human individuals. Generated by immunoSEQ multiplex PCR, the TCRdb table keeps only in-frame clones and is missing some. The sample holds about 2 million clones, approximately 95% seen once. Source material: naive CD4+ T cells sorted from blood. All receptors come from a man between 18 and 29 years old in good health. CDR3s include the opening cysteine and the closing phenylalanine or tryptophan. The D gene is left open where the match is weak. Expanded clones are given a class, and other clones once, few, many or no size at all.

>TRBV30|TRBJ1-1|many|NA
TGTGCCTGGATGACAAGGGGGGAAGCTTTCTTT
CAWMTRGEAFF
>TRBV2|TRBJ2-1|NA|TRBD1
TGTGCCAGCAGTAACAACAGGGGGAGTTCGGGGTCCTACAATGAGCAGTTCTTC
CASSNNRGSSGSYNEQFF
>TRBV11-3|TRBJ2-3|NA|TRBD1
TGTGCCAGCAGCATTGGACAGGGACGGAGCACAGATACGCAGTATTTT
CASSIGQGRSTDTQYF
>TRBV4-3|TRBJ1-1|NA|NA
TGCGCCAGCAGCCAAGATATGGGTGGTGAAGCTTTCTTT
CASSQDMGGEAFF
>TRBV21-1|TRBJ1-2|once|NA
TGTGCCAGCAGCAAAGGTGAGGACGCCCTTAAGGGCTACACCTTC
CASSKGEDALKGYTF
>TRBV19|TRBJ1-5|few|NA
TGTGCCATTGGAGAGGGAAGCAATCAGCCCCAGCATTTT
CAIGEGSNQPQHF
>TRBV5-4|TRBJ1-2|NA|NA
TGTGCCAGCAGCTTGCAGGGAGATGGCTACACCTTC
CASSLQGDGYTF
>TRBV11-2|TRBJ2-2|NA|NA
TGTGCCAGCAGATTCCCGGCCGGGGAGCTGTTTTTT
CASRFPAGELFF
>TRBV6-1|TRBJ2-7|NA|NA
TGTGCCAGCAGTAACCGGGACACCGCCGGAGAGCAGTACTTC
CASSNRDTAGEQYF
>TRBV25-1|TRBJ2-2|NA|NA
TGTGCCAGCAGTGAACGGGGGACCGGGGAGCTGTTTTTT
CASSERGTGELFF
>TRBV6-5|TRBJ1-1|NA|NA
TGTGCCAGCAGTTATTCGGGGGCTAAGAACACTGAAGCTTTCTTT
CASSYSGAKNTEAFF
>TRBV6-5|TRBJ2-3|once|NA
TGTGCCAGCAGTCACTTCGCGGGGATGGGCACAGATACGCAGTATTTT
CASSHFAGMGTDTQYF
>TRBV7-8|TRBJ2-7|once|NA
TGTGCCAGCAGCTTAGACGGCGGGGCCCCCTACGAGCAGTACTTC
CASSLDGGAPYEQYF
>TRBV1|TRBJ2-7|NA|NA
TGCACCAGCAGCCAAGTGCGGGCAGTTACTAGCGGGAGCTCCTACGAGCAGTACTTC
CTSSQVRAVTSGSSYEQYF
>TRBV9|TRBJ2-5|NA|NA
TGTGCCAGCAGCCCCGCGGGCCCCGCAGAGACCCAGTACTTC
CASSPAGPAETQYF
>TRBV7-8|TRBJ1-5|NA|NA
TGTGCCAGCAGCTTAGCGTCTAATCAGCCCCAGCATTTT
CASSLASNQPQHF
>TRBV4-3|TRBJ2-7|NA|NA
TGCGCCAGCAGCCAAGGCGGGACGGACTCCTACGAGCAGTACTTC
CASSQGGTDSYEQYF
>TRBV5-1|TRBJ2-3|once|TRBD2
TGCGCCAGCAGCTTAGGGTCTAGCGGGGCGACAGATACGCAGTATTTT
CASSLGSSGATDTQYF
>TRBV5-4|TRBJ2-3|once|NA
TGTGCCAGCAGCTTGGTTGGGGTTAGCACAGATACGCAGTATTTT
CASSLVGVSTDTQYF
>TRBV6-6|TRBJ1-4|NA|NA
TGTGCCACCGGTCAAGGGTCGAAGAATGAAAAACTGTTTTTT
CATGQGSKNEKLFF
>TRBV29-1|TRBJ2-5|NA|NA
TGCAGCGTTGTGGAGGGGGGGACCCAGTACTTC
CSVVEGGTQYF
>TRBV2|TRBJ1-1|NA|NA
TGTGCCAGCAGCACAGTGATCTGGGCTTTCTTT
CASSTVIWAFF
>TRBV6-6|TRBJ1-6|NA|NA
TGTGCCAGCAGTGGGGGGGGCACGATTAATTCACCCCTCCACTTT
CASSGGGTINSPLHF
>TRBV13|TRBJ2-1|NA|TRBD1
TGTGCCAGCAGCCATAGGACAGGTTGGGAATACAATGAGCAGTTCTTC
CASSHRTGWEYNEQFF
>TRBV4-1|TRBJ1-5|NA|NA
TGCGCCAGCAGCCAACAAGGGCGCCAGCCCCAGCATTTT
CASSQQGRQPQHF
>TRBV18|TRBJ2-2|NA|TRBD2
TGTGCCAGCTCAAGGACTAGCGGGGGATTGGGCGACACCGGGGAGCTGTTTTTT
CASSRTSGGLGDTGELFF
>TRBV5-1|TRBJ2-1|NA|NA
TGCGCCAGCAGCTTGGGACAGGTTGCTGAGCAGTTCTTC
CASSLGQVAEQFF
>TRBV6-5|TRBJ1-5|NA|NA
TGTGCCAGCAGTCAGGGGCCTCAGCCCCAGCATTTT
CASSQGPQPQHF
>TRBV30|TRBJ1-2|NA|TRBD1
TGTGCCTGGAGGGACAGGGGTGGTTATGGCTACACCTTC
CAWRDRGGYGYTF
>TRBV15|TRBJ2-1|NA|NA
TGTGCCACCAGCAGAGATCAGAATGAGCAGTTCTTC
CATSRDQNEQFF
>TRBV14|TRBJ2-7|NA|NA
TGTGCCAGCAGCCAAGACCCAGGGCCATTTTCCGAGCAGTACTTC
CASSQDPGPFSEQYF
>TRBV6-5|TRBJ1-4|NA|TRBD1
TGTGCCATCAGGTCAGGGGGAGATGAAAAACTGTTTTTT
CAIRSGGDEKLFF
>TRBV30|TRBJ1-1|NA|TRBD1
TGTGCCTGGAGTCCACAGGGGGCTTCTGAAGCTTTCTTT
CAWSPQGASEAFF
>TRBV7-2|TRBJ1-5|NA|NA
TGTGCCAGCAGCTTCTCGGGGCGGGATCAGCCCCAGCATTTT
CASSFSGRDQPQHF
>TRBV6-5|TRBJ1-4|NA|TRBD1
TGTGCCAGCAGCCTTTGGACAGGAACTAATGAAAAACTGTTTTTT
CASSLWTGTNEKLFF
>TRBV18|TRBJ2-7|NA|TRBD1
TGTGCCAGCTCACCTCGCCAGGGGGTGGACTACGAGCAGTACTTC
CASSPRQGVDYEQYF
>TRBV7-9|TRBJ1-3|NA|TRBD1
TGTGCCAGCAGCTTGACAGGGAAGAACACCATATATTTT
CASSLTGKNTIYF
>TRBV18|TRBJ2-7|NA|NA
TGTGCCAGCTCGCCGATCCAGGGTCTCGAGCAGTACTTC
CASSPIQGLEQYF
>TRBV2|TRBJ2-1|NA|TRBD2
TGTGCCAGCAGAGGGAGGGGCCTTGAGCAGTTCTTC
CASRGRGLEQFF
>TRBV7-3|TRBJ2-3|NA|NA
TGTGCCAGCAGCTTAATAGGGCAGAACACAGATACGCAGTATTTT
CASSLIGQNTDTQYF
>TRBV6-1|TRBJ2-7|NA|NA
TGTGCCAGCAGTGAAGGGTCCGGGTTTACTGCCTACGAGCAGTACTTC
CASSEGSGFTAYEQYF
>TRBV2|TRBJ2-3|NA|NA
TGTGCCAGCAGACGGAGAGCTTCTGAGGCAGATACGCAGTATTTT
CASRRRASEADTQYF
>TRBV5-1|TRBJ1-6|NA|NA
TGCGCCAGCAGCTTGGAGCCAGAGATTAATTCACCCCTCCACTTT
CASSLEPEINSPLHF
>TRBV5-1|TRBJ1-3|once|NA
TGCGCCAGCAGCGGGGGGTCTGACTCTGGAAACACCATATATTTT
CASSGGSDSGNTIYF
>TRBV20-1|TRBJ1-1|NA|NA
TGCAGTGCTAACGGAAACACTGAAGCTTTCTTT
CSANGNTEAFF
>TRBV7-9|TRBJ1-1|NA|TRBD1
TGTGCCAGCAGCTTCGGGACAGTCTCTGAAGCTTTCTTT
CASSFGTVSEAFF
>TRBV30|TRBJ1-1|once|NA
TGTGCCTGGAACAGGCCGAACACTGAAGCTTTCTTT
CAWNRPNTEAFF
>TRBV10-3|TRBJ2-3|NA|TRBD2
TGTGCCATCAGATTAGCGGGAGGGGCAGATACGCAGTATTTT
CAIRLAGGADTQYF
>TRBV7-3|TRBJ1-1|NA|NA
TGTGCCAGCAGCTTGAGGGAGAACACTGAAGCTTTCTTT
CASSLRENTEAFF
>TRBV7-3|TRBJ1-1|NA|NA
TGTGCCAGCAGCTTAACTGGGGACACTGAAGCTTTCTTT
CASSLTGDTEAFF
>TRBV5-4|TRBJ1-1|NA|NA
TGTGCCAGCAGCTTTCGGGGGGGCCTGAACACTGAAGCTTTCTTT
CASSFRGGLNTEAFF
>TRBV6-5|TRBJ2-7|NA|TRBD1
TGTGCCAGCAGTGATTCGGACAGGTTATACTTC
CASSDSDRLYF
>TRBV18|TRBJ2-1|once|TRBD1
TGTGCCAGCTCACCCGGAGCGACAGGGACCAATGAGCAGTTCTTC
CASSPGATGTNEQFF
>TRBV6-6|TRBJ2-2|NA|NA
TGTGCCAGCAGTAACCGACAGGACAACGGGGAGCTGTTTTTT
CASSNRQDNGELFF
>TRBV2|TRBJ2-7|NA|NA
TGTGCCAGCAGCCAAGAGGCCCTCTACGAGCAGTACTTC
CASSQEALYEQYF
>TRBV28|TRBJ2-7|NA|NA
TGTGCCAGCAGTTTATATGCAGGGTCCTACGAGCAGTACTTC
CASSLYAGSYEQYF
>TRBV5-6|TRBJ1-5|NA|TRBD1
TGTGCCAGCAGCTTGGGTGACAGGGACAATCAGCCCCAGCATTTT
CASSLGDRDNQPQHF
>TRBV5-1|TRBJ2-3|once|NA
TGCGCCAGCACCCTACAGCTTACAGATACGCAGTATTTT
CASTLQLTDTQYF
>TRBV11-2|TRBJ1-1|NA|NA
TGTGCCAGCAGCTTAGCACGGACAAGCACTGAAGCTTTCTTT
CASSLARTSTEAFF